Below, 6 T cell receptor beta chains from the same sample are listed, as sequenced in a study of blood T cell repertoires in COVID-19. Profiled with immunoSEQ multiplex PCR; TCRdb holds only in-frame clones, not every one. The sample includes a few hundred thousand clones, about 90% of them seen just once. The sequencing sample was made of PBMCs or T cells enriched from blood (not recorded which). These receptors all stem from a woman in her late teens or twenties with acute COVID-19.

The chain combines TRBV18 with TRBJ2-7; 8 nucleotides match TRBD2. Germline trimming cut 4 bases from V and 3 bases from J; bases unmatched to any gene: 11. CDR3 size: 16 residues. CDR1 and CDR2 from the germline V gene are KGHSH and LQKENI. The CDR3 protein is CASSQQPGGLFYEQYF. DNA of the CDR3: TGTGCCAGCTCACAACAACCGGGGGGGCTATTCTACGAGCAGTACTTC.

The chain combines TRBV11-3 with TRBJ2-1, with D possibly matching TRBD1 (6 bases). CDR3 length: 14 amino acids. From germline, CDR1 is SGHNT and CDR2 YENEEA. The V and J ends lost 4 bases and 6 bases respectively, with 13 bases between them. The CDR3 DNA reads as TGTGCCAGCAGCTCACTCGGACAGTCCAATGAGCAGTTCTTC. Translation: CASSSLGQSNEQFF.

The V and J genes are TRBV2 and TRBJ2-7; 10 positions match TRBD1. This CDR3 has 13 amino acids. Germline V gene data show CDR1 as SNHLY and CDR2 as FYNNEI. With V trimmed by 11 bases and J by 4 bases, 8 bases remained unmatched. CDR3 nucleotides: TGTGCCGGAGGGACAGGGGCAAGTTACGAGCAGTACTTC. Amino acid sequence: CAGGTGASYEQYF.

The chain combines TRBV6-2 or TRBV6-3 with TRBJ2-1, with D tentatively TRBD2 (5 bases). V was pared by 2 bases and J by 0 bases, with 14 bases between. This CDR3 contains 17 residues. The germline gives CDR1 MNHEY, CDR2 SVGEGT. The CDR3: CASSYSRGFSSYNEQFF. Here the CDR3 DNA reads TGTGCCAGCAGTTACAGCCGCGGGTTCAGCTCCTACAATGAGCAGTTCTTC.

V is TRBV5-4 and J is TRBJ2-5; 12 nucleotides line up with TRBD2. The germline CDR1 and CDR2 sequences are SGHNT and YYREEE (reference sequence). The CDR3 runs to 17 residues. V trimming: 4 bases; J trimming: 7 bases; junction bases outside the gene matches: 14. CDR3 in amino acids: CASSGELAGGALWTQYF. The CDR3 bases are TGTGCCAGCAGCGGGGAGCTAGCGGGGGGGGCTTTGTGGACCCAGTACTTC.

Written as DNA, the CDR3 is TGTGCCAGCAGCTTAAGGCTAGCCGTCACAGATACGCAGTATTTT. This encodes CASSLRLAVTDTQYF. The V gene is TRBV7-2, the J gene TRBJ2-3; D possibly corresponds to TRBD2 (5 bases). CDR1 is SGHTA, CDR2 FQGNSA, per germline. V shed 2 bases and J shed 2 bases, with 11 bases lying between them. CDR3 length equals 15 residues.